This note documents a single T cell receptor (beta chain) sequence. Antigen: not known. The CDR3 runs to 14 residues. Assay: immunoSEQ multiplex PCR; the TCRdb copy retains only in-frame clones and omits some. The profile covers hundreds of thousands of clones, with roughly 92% appearing a single time and about 5.8% taken by the ten largest. The data originate from a study of brain T cells in children with intractable seizures. Time point meaning: blood from clinic visit 5 months post-surgery; TSC patient then seizure free. The sequenced cases were selected for having the highest brain T cell transcript signatures. Pre-surgery treatment included at least one anti-epileptic drug. Study-wide results and caveats: Pre- and post-surgery blood differed in depth, so pre-surgery absences may be undersampling.

The sequencing used peripheral blood, collected 5 to 6 months after surgery. This chain uses TRBV21-1 with TRBJ2-7; the DNA was not used to check the table's D call, TRBD1. TRBV21-1 is annotated as a pseudogene. The clonotype was recovered from a boy younger than two with tuberous sclerosis and intractable seizures. The CDR3 sequence is CASSKTAPSYEQYF. As DNA, the CDR3 is TGTGCCAGCTCAAAGACAGCCCCCTCCTACGAGCAGTACTTC.